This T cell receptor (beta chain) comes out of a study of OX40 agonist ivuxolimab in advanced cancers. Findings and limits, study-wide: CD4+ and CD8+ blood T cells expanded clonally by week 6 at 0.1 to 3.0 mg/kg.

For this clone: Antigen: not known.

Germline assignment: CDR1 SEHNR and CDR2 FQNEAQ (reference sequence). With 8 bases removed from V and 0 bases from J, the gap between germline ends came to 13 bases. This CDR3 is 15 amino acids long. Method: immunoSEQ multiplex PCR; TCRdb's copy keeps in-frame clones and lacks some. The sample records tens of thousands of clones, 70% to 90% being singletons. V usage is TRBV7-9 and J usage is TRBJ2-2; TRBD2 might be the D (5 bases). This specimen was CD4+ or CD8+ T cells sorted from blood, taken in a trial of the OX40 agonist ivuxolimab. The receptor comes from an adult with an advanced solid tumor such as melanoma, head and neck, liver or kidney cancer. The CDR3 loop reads CASSRGTANTGELFF. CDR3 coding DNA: TGTGCCAGCTCCCGGGGAACAGCGAACACCGGGGAGCTGTTTTTT.